The following is a TCR beta chain sequence with its context. What it binds is unknown. There were no recent acute infections or vaccinations among the donors, who were healthy HIV-negative adults. Researchers partitioned CD4+ cells into CD45RA+ naive and CD45RA-negative memory subsets. This sample stems from a study of shared clonotypes between healthy human individuals. Across the whole study: Three plates each covered CD4 naive and memory; CD8 naive two, CD8 memory one. Study results and limitations: It was anticipated that sequencing depth would influence how many clonotypes donors shared.

Profiling relied on immunoSEQ multiplex PCR, and the TCRdb table lists in-frame clones only, not all of them. This table holds approximately 1.1 million clones, about 80% found once. The ends were cut back, 1 base at V and 0 bases at J, with 12 bases in the middle. Germline V gene sequence: CDR1 SQVTM, CDR2 ANQGSEA. This CDR3 is 15 amino acids long. The receptor was isolated from a man younger than 30 in good health. Some clones in this sample may be carry-over from other donors' samples. V is TRBV29-1 and J is TRBJ1-1; D remains ambiguous. The sequencing sample was made of memory CD4+ T cells from PBMCs. Subset here: CD45RA-negative fraction. The CDR3 is CSVEAGWAMNTEAFF. CDR3 nucleotides: TGCAGCGTTGAAGCGGGGTGGGCGATGAACACTGAAGCTTTCTTT. The variable domain in full, completed from reference TRBV29-1 and TRBJ1-1, reads SAVISQKPSRDICQRGTSLTIQCQVDSQVTMMFWYRQQPGQSLTLIATANQGSEATYESGFVIDKFPISRPNLTFSTLTVSNMSPEDSSIYLCSVEAGWAMNTEAFFGQGTRLTVV.